This paragraph covers one T cell receptor beta chain sequence. This record belongs to a study of blood T cell repertoires in COVID-19. Looking at the study overall: Sample material is recorded as cDNA or gDNA derived from T cells, B-cell-depleted T cells, or PBMCs.

Trimming removed 3 bases from V and 3 bases from J; junction bases left unmatched: 2. The CDR3 runs to 14 residues. Germline assignment: CDR1 SGDLS and CDR2 YYNGEE. In the authors' workflow: For nucleated cells, counts were estimated from reference gene primer amplification. Only in-frame clones appear in the TCRdb table, and some are missing; sequencing was by immunoSEQ multiplex PCR. V and J calls and clone size follow that table, whereas D and trimming were derived from the DNA. The sample lists 300,000 to 400,000 clones; almost 90% were seen once. Input material: peripheral blood. The origin of this receptor is a woman in her 70s with COVID-19, enrolled during active disease. V is TRBV9 and J is TRBJ2-5, with 10 bases aligning to TRBD1. CDR3 protein: CASSATGGKETQYF. The CDR3 coding sequence is TGTGCCAGCAGCGCGACAGGGGGCAAAGAGACCCAGTACTTC.